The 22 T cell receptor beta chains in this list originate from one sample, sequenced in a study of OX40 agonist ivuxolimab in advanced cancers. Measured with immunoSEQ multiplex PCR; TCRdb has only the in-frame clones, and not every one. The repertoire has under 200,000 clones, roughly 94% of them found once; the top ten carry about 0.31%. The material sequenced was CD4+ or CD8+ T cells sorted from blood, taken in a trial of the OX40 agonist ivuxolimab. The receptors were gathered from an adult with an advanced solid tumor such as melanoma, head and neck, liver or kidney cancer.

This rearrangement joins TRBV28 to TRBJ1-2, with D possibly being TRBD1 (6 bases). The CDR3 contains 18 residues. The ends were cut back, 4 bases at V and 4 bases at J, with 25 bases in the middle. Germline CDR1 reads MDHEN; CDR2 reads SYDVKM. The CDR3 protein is CASSSISAGVKRAYGYTF. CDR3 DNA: TGTGCCAGCAGTTCTATATCCGCAGGGGTCAAACGGGCCTATGGCTACACCTTC.

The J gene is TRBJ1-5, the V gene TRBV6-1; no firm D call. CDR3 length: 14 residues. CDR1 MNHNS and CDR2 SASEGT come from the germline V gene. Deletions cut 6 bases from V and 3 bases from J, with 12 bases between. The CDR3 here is CASSPGILNQPQHF. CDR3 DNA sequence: TGTGCCAGCAGCCCCGGGATCCTCAATCAGCCCCAGCATTTT.

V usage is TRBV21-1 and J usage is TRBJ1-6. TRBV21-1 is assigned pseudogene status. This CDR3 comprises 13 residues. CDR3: CANHTPLFFALHF. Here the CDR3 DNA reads TGTGCCAACCATACCCCGTTGTTTTTCGCCCTCCACTTT.

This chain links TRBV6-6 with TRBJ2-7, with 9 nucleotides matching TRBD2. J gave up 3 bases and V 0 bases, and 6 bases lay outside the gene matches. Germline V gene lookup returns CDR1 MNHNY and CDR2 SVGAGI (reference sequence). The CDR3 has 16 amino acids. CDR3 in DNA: TGTGCCAGCAGTTACTCGGTTACTAGCGGGCTCTACGAGCAGTACTTC. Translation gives CASSYSVTSGLYEQYF.

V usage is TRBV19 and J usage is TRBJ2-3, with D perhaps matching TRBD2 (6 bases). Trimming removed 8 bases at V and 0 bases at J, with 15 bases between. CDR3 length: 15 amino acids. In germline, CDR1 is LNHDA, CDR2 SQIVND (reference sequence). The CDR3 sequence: CASAFGGASTDTQYF. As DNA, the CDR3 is TGTGCCAGTGCCTTTGGAGGGGCCAGCACAGATACGCAGTATTTT.

Written as DNA, the CDR3 is TGTGCCAGCAGTGAAGATAACAGGGGGTTGTCCGGCTACACCTTC. Its protein product is CASSEDNRGLSGYTF. The rearrangement joins TRBV6-1 to TRBJ1-2; 8 bases align to TRBD1. After removal of 1 base from V and 8 bases from J, the junction contained 9 bases not matched to a gene. CDR3 length equals 15 residues. The germline gives CDR1 MNHNS, CDR2 SASEGT.

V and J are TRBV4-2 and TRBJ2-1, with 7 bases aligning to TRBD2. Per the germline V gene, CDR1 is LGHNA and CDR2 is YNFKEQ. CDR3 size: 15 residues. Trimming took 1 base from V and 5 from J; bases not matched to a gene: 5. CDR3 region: CASSQASSGDNEQFF. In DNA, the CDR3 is TGTGCCAGCAGCCAAGCGTCTAGCGGAGACAATGAGCAGTTCTTC.

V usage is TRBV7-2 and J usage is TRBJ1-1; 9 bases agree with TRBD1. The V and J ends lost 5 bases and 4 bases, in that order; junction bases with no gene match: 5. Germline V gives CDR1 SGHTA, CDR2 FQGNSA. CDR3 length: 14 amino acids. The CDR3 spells CASSSTGGGTEAFF. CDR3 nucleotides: TGTGCCAGCAGCAGCACAGGGGGCGGCACTGAAGCTTTCTTT.

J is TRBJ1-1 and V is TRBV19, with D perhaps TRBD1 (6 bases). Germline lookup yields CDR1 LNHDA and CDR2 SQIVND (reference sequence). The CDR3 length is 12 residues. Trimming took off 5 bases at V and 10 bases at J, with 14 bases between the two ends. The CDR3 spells CASSPEGRGAFF. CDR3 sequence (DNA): TGTGCCAGTAGTCCCGAAGGCAGGGGAGCTTTCTTT.

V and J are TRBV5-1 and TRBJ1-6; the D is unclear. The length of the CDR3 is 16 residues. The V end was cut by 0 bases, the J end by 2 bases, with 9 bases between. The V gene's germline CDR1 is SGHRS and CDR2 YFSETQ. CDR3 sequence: CASSLAGLTYNSPLHF. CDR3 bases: TGCGCCAGCAGCTTGGCCGGGCTTACCTATAATTCACCCCTCCACTTT.

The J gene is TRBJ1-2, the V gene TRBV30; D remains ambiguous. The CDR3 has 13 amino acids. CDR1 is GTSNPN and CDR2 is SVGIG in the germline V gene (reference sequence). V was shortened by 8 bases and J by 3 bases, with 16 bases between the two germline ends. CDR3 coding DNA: TGTGCCCGGTCCGAACGGGGAGACTATGGCTACACCTTC. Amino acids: CARSERGDYGYTF.

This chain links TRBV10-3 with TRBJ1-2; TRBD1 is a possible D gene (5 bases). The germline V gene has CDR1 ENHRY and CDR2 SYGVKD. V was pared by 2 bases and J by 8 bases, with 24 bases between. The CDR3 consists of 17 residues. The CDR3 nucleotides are TGTGCCATCAGTGAGGGGGGGTCCCAGGGCCGGGATTTCGGCTACACCTTC. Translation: CAISEGGSQGRDFGYTF.

The CDR3 nucleotides read TGCGCCAGCAGCCAAACGTGGGGGTCCGGGGAGCTGTTTTTT. Translated, it gives CASSQTWGSGELFF. The chain employs TRBV4-1 and TRBJ2-2, with D possibly being TRBD1 or TRBD2 (5 bases each). CDR1 is MGHRA and CDR2 is YSYEKL in the germline V gene. The CDR3 sequence is 14 residues long. Trimming pared 2 bases from V and 6 bases from J, leaving 10 bases between.

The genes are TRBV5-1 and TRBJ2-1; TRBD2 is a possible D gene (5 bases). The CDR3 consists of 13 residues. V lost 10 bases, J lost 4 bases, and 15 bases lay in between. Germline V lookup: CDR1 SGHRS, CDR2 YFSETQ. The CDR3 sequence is CASRDGEYNEQFF. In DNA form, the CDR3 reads TGCGCCTCCCGCGACGGGGAATACAATGAGCAGTTCTTC.

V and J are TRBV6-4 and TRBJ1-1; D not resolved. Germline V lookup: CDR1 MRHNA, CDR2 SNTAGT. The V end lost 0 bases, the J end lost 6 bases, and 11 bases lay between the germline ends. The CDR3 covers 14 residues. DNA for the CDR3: TGTGCCAGCAGTGACTCCGCCACCTCGCCTGAAGCTTTCTTT. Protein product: CASSDSATSPEAFF.

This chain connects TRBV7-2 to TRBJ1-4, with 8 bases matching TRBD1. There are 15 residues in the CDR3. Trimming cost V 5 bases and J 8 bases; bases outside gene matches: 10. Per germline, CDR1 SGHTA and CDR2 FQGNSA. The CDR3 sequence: CASSIGQGGWEKLFF. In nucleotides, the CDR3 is TGTGCCAGCAGCATAGGACAGGGAGGGTGGGAAAAACTGTTTTTT.

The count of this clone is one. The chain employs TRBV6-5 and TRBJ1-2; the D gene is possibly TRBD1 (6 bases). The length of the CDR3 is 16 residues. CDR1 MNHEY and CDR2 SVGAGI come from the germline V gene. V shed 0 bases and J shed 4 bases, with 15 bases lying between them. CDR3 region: CASSYSRGGVGYGYTF. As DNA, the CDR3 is TGTGCCAGCAGTTACTCGAGAGGGGGAGTGGGCTATGGCTACACCTTC.

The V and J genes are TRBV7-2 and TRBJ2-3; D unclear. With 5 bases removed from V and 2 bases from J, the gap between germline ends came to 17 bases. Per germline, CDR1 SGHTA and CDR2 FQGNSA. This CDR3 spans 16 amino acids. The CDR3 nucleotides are TGTGCCAGCAGCCAACGTGGTGCCTTTCCCACAGATACGCAGTATTTT. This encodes CASSQRGAFPTDTQYF.

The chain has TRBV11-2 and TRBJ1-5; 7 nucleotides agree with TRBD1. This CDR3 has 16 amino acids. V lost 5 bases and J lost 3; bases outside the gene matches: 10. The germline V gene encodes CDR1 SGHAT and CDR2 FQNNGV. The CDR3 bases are TGTGCCAGCAGCCGGGGGCGAGGGGGCGACAATCAGCCCCAGCATTTT. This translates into CASSRGRGGDNQPQHF.

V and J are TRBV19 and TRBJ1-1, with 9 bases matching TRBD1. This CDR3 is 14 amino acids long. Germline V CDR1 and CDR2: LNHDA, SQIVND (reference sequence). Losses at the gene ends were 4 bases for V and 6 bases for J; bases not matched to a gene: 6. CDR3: CASSNGQGRSEAFF. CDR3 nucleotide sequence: TGTGCCAGTAGTAACGGACAGGGGAGGTCTGAAGCTTTCTTT.

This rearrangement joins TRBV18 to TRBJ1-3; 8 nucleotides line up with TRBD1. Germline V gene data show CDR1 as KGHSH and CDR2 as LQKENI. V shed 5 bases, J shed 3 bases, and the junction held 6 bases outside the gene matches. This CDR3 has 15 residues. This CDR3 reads CASSVDRVFGNTIYF. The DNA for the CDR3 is TGTGCCAGCTCAGTGGACAGGGTTTTTGGAAACACCATATATTTT. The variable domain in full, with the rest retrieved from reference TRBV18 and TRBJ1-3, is NAGVMQNPRHLVRRRGQEARLRCSPMKGHSHVYWYRQLPEEGLKFMVYLQKENIIDESGMPKERFSAEFPKEGPSILRIQQVVRGDSAAYFCASSVDRVFGNTIYFGEGSWLTVV.

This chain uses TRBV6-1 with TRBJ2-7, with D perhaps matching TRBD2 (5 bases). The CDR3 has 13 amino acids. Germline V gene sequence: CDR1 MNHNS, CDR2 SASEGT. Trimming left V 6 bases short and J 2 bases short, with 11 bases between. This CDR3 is CASRATGTYEQYF. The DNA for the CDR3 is TGTGCCAGCAGGGCGACGGGGACCTACGAGCAGTACTTC.